The present T cell receptor (beta chain) was sequenced within a study of blood T cell repertoires in COVID-19. Study at large: Spain, Italy and the United States supplied samples that represented acute and convalescent COVID-19. Sample material is recorded as cDNA or gDNA derived from T cells, B-cell-depleted T cells, or PBMCs.

A few counts support this clone. V shed 7 bases, J shed 3 bases, and the junction held 8 bases outside the gene matches. The CDR3 runs to 15 residues. Germline assignment: CDR1 MNHNY and CDR2 SVGAGI (reference sequence). In the original analysis: How many nucleated cells were present was estimated from reference gene primer amplification. Sequencing used immunoSEQ multiplex PCR; TCRdb keeps in-frame clones, though not all of them. The V and J calls and the clone size are those of that table, but D and trimming were determined from the DNA. The data show roughly 69,000 clones, 65% to 85% seen once. The rearrangement links TRBV6-6 to TRBJ1-5; 8 nucleotides agree with TRBD1. This TCR derives from a woman in her 50s with acute or convalescent COVID-19. The sequenced sample was peripheral blood. CDR3 nucleotide sequence: TGTGCCAGCACCATCCAGGGGGCTACCAATCAGCCCCAGCATTTT. This sequence encodes CASTIQGATNQPQHF.